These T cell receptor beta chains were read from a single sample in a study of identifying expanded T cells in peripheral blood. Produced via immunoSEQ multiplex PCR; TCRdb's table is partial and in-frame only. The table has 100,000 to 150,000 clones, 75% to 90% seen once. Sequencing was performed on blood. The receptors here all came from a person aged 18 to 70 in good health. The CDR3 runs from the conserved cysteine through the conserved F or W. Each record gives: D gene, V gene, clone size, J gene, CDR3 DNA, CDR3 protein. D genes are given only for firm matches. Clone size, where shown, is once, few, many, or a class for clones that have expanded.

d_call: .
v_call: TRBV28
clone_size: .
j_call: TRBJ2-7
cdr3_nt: TGTGCCAGCAGTTTACCGGGTGTTGACTACGAGCAGTACTTC
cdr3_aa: CASSLPGVDYEQYF

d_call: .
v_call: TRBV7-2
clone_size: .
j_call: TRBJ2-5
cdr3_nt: TGTGCCAGCAGATCAAACGGACGAGAGACCCAGTACTTC
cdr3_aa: CASRSNGRETQYF

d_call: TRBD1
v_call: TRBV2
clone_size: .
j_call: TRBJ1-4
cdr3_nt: TGTGCCAGCTCGACAGGGACCGATAGTGAAAAACTGTTTTTT
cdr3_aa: CASSTGTDSEKLFF

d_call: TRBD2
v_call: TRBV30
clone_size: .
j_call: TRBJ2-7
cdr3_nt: TGTGCCTGGACTAGCGGGGGGGCCTACGAGCAGTACTTC
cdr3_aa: CAWTSGGAYEQYF

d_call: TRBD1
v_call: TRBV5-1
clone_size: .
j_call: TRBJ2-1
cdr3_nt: TGCGCCAGCAGTTCCCGGGACAGGGGCATAGATGAGCAGTTCTTC
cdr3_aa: CASSSRDRGIDEQFF

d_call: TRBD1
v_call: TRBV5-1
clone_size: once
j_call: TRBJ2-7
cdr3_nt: TGCGCCAGCAGTAGGGGACAGGGGTCCTACGAGCAGTACTTC
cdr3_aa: CASSRGQGSYEQYF

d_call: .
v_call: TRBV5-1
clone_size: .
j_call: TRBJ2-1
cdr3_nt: TGCGCCAGCAGCTTGGACAGGGTGTCCAATGAGCAGTTCTTC
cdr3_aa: CASSLDRVSNEQFF

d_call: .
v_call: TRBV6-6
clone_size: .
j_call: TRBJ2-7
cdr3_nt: TGTGCCAGCAGTACACTATCGACCTCCTACGAGCAGTACTTC
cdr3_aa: CASSTLSTSYEQYF

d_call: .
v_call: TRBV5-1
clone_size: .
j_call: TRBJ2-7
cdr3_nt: TGCGCCAGCAGCTTGGCTGGCTCCTACGAGCAGTACTTC
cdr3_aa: CASSLAGSYEQYF

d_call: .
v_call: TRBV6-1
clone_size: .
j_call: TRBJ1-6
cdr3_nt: TGTGCCAGCAGTATCACAGGAGTGAATTCACCCCTCCACTTT
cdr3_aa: CASSITGVNSPLHF

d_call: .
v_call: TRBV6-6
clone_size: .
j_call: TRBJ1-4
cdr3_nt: TGTGCCAGCAGTTACTCGGTGGGCGGGCTTAATGAAAAACTGTTTTTT
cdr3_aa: CASSYSVGGLNEKLFF

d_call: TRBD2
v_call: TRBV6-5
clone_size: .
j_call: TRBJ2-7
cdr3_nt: TGTGCCAGTGAGAGCGGGGCGGGCTACGAGCAGTACTTC
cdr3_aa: CASESGAGYEQYF

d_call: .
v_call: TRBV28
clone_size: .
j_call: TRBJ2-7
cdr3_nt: TGTGCCAGCACCCCTGGGGGCAGCTCCTACGAGCAGTACTTC
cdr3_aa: CASTPGGSSYEQYF

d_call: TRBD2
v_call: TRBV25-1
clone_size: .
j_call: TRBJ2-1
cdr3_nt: TGTGCCAGCAGTGAGCTCTCTAGCGGGAAGGGCAATGAGCAGTTCTTC
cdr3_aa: CASSELSSGKGNEQFF

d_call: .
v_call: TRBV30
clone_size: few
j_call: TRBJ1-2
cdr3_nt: TGTGCCTGGAGTGTATCGGCTGGCCGCATGGCCTTC
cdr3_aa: CAWSVSAGRMAF

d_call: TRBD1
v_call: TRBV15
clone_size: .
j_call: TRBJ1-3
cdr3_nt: TGTGCCACCAGCAGAAAAAAAGACGGGACAGGGGTTGAAAACACCATATATTTT
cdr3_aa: CATSRKKDGTGVENTIYF

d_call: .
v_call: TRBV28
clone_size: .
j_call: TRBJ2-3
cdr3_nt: TGTGCCAGCAGTTTTGACCAAACTGCAGATACGCAGTATTTT
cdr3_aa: CASSFDQTADTQYF

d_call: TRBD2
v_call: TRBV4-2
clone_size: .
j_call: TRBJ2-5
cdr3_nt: TGTGCCAGCAGCCAAGATGGGACTAGCGGACCCCCGGGTGAGACCCAGTACTTC
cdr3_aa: CASSQDGTSGPPGETQYF

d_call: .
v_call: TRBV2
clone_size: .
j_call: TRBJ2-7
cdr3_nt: TGTGCCAGCAGTGTGACCGAGCAGTACTTC
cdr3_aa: CASSVTEQYF

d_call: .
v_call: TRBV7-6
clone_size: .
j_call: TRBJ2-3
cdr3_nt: TGTGCCAGCAGCTTAGGAGAGGGGGAAGGGAGCACAGATACGCAGTATTTT
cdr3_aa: CASSLGEGEGSTDTQYF

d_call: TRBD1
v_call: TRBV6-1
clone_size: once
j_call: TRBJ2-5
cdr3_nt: TGTGCCAGCAGTGGGGGGGACAGGGAGGTGGAGACCCAGTACTTC
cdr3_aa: CASSGGDREVETQYF

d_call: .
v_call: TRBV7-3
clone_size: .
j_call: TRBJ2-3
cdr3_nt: TGTGCCAGCAGCTTACTGGGCCCCGCAGATACGCAGTATTTT
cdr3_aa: CASSLLGPADTQYF

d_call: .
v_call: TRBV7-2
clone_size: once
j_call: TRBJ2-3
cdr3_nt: TGTGCCAGCAGCTTAGGGGTAGGGCGGGGCCTCACAGATACGCAGTATTTT
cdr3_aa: CASSLGVGRGLTDTQYF

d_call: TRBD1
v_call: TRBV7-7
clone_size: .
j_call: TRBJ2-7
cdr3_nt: TGTGCCAGCAGCCTGGACAGGGGTTACGAGCAGTACTTC
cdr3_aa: CASSLDRGYEQYF

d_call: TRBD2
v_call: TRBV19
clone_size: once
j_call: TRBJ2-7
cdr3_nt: TGTGCCAGTAGTGCAGGGACTAGCGAAACCTACGAGCAGTACTTC
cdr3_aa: CASSAGTSETYEQYF

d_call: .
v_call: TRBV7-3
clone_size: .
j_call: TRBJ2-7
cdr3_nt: TGTGCCAGCAGCTCAACCCAGGGGACCGAGCAGTACTTC
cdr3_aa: CASSSTQGTEQYF

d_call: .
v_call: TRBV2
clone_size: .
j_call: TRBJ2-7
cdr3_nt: TGTGCCAGCAGTGAAGACAGGGCTTTGGACGAGCAGTACTTC
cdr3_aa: CASSEDRALDEQYF

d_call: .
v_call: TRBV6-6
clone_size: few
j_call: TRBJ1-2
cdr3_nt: TGTGCCAGCAGTACCCCACGGGGGGACCGCTATGGCTACACCTTC
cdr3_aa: CASSTPRGDRYGYTF

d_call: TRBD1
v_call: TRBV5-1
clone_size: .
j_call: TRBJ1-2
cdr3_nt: TGCGCCAGCAGCTGGACAGGGGGCGATTTTGTTTACTATGGCTACACCTTC
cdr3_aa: CASSWTGGDFVYYGYTF

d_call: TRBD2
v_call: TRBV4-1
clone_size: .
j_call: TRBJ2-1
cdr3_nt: TGCGCCAGCGGTACCGGGACTAGGGGAAATGAGCAGTTCTTC
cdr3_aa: CASGTGTRGNEQFF

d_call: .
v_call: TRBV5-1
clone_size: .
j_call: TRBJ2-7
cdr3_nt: TGCGCCAGCAGCTTGGCCAAGGGTTCCTACGAGCAGTACTTC
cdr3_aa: CASSLAKGSYEQYF

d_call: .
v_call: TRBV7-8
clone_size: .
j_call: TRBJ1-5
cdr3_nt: TGTGCCAGCAGCTTTCTGGGTCTCAATCAGCCCCAGCATTTT
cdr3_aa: CASSFLGLNQPQHF

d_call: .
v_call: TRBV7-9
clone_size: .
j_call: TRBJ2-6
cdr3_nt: TGTGCCAGCAGCTTTAAGGGAGCTGGGGCCAACGTCCTGACTTTC
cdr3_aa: CASSFKGAGANVLTF

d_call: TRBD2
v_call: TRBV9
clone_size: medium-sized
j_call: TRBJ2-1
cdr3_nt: TGTGCCAGCACCCGGGGGGGACCGGGTGAGCAGTTCTTC
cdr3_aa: CASTRGGPGEQFF

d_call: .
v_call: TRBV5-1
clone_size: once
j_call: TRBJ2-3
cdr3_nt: TGCGCCAGCAGTGGTGAGGGGTTCACAGATACGCAGTATTTT
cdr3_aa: CASSGEGFTDTQYF

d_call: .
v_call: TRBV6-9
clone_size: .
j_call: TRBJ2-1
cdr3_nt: TGTGCCAGCAGTTACAAAACAGTGAGGGACTACAATGAGCAGTTCTTC
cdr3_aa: CASSYKTVRDYNEQFF

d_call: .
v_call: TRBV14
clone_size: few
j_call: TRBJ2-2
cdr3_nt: TGTGCCAGCAGCCAAGTGGGCCGAAACACCGGGGAGCTGTTTTTT
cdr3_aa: CASSQVGRNTGELFF

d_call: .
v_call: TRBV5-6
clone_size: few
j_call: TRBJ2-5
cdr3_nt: TGTGCCAGCAGCTTTGTCGGCAGCCAAGAGACCCAGTACTTC
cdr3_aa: CASSFVGSQETQYF

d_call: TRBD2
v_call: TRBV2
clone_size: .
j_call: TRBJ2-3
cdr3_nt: TGTGCCAGCAGTCGACTAGCGGGGCTAGATACGCAGTATTTT
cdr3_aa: CASSRLAGLDTQYF